Listed here are 19 T cell receptor beta chains from one sample, sequenced in a study of technical replicates of blood from a handful of donors. Assay used: immunoSEQ multiplex PCR; TCRdb lists only in-frame clones, some missing. The sample lists tens of thousands of clones, 93% seen once, with 0.24% in the top ten. Sequencing used T cells isolated from PBMCs. These receptors were obtained from a human donor in good health.

The V call is TRBV5-4, the J call TRBJ1-4; a possible D gene is TRBD1 (5 bases). Trimming removed 7 bases from V and 0 bases from J, with 10 bases in between. The germline V gene has CDR1 SGHNT and CDR2 YYREEE (reference sequence). This CDR3 has 14 residues. As DNA, the CDR3 is TGTGCCAGCTCCAAGACAGCAACTAATGAAAAACTGTTTTTT. Amino acids: CASSKTATNEKLFF.

The chain joins TRBV6-1 to TRBJ2-5; maybe TRBD2 (6 bases). Germline CDR1 MNHNS, CDR2 SASEGT. Trimming stripped 9 bases from V and 4 bases from J, with 15 bases between. The CDR3 runs to 13 residues. In nucleotides, the CDR3 is TGTGCCAGTTCTCCCGGGACTGGAGAGACCCAGTACTTC. Protein: CASSPGTGETQYF.

The genes are TRBV6-4 and TRBJ2-3; no firm D call. Deletions cut 4 bases from V and 0 bases from J, with 11 bases between. From germline, CDR1 is MRHNA and CDR2 SNTAGT. There are 15 residues in the CDR3. The CDR3: CASSVMALSTDTQYF. In DNA, the CDR3 is TGTGCCAGCAGTGTGATGGCCCTGAGCACAGATACGCAGTATTTT.

This chain links TRBV6-5 with TRBJ1-1; no reliable D call. Germline-derived CDR1 and CDR2 are MNHEY and SVGAGI. The CDR3 sequence is 15 residues long. The germline V and J ends were trimmed by 0 bases and 2 bases, with 10 bases remaining between them. The CDR3 is CASSYSLGFNTEAFF. The CDR3 DNA sequence: TGTGCCAGCAGTTACTCGCTCGGGTTCAACACTGAAGCTTTCTTT.

V and J are TRBV19 and TRBJ1-2; D uncertain. The CDR3 covers 9 residues. V lost 4 bases to trimming and J lost 14 bases, with 8 bases between them. Germline V gene sequence: CDR1 LNHDA, CDR2 SQIVND (reference sequence). CDR3 coding DNA: TGTGCCAGTAGTACCCCTCTGACCTTC. This codes for CASSTPLTF.

The chain is built from TRBV15 and TRBJ1-1; no reliable D call. V gave up 6 bases and J gave up 1 base, with 24 bases separating them. CDR1 and CDR2 from the germline V gene are LNHNV and YYDKDF (reference sequence). This CDR3 spans 18 amino acids. The DNA of the CDR3 is TGTGCCACCAGGAGACTTAATGTGGCAGGTCGAAGGAACACTGAAGCTTTCTTT. Translation: CATRRLNVAGRRNTEAFF.

V and J are TRBV6-5 and TRBJ2-7, with a tentative D call TRBD1 (5 bases). The CDR3 length is 15 residues. Trimming shortened V by 5 bases and J by 2 bases, and 16 bases separated the two germline ends. Germline CDR1 reads MNHEY; CDR2 reads SVGAGI. The CDR3 spells CASSQGRKGAYEQYF. CDR3 DNA: TGTGCCAGCAGTCAAGGGCGCAAAGGGGCCTACGAGCAGTACTTC.

The chain is built from TRBV28 and TRBJ2-2, with D possibly TRBD1 on 6 matching bases. Trimming took 1 base from V and 7 from J, leaving 13 bases between them. CDR3 length: 15 residues. Germline V gene sequence: CDR1 MDHEN, CDR2 SYDVKM. This CDR3 is CASSLLQGSGGELFF. The CDR3 nucleotides read TGTGCCAGCAGTTTATTGCAGGGGTCCGGCGGGGAGCTGTTTTTT. Using reference TRBV28 and TRBJ2-2 for the parts outside the CDR3, the full variable domain is DVKVTQSSRYLVKRTGEKVFLECVQDMDHENMFWYRQDPGLGLRLIYFSYDVKMKEKGDIPEGYSVSREKKERFSLILESASTNQTSMYLCASSLLQGSGGELFFGEGSRLTVL.

CDR3 in amino acids: CASNGREGDTGELFF. CDR3 DNA: TGCGCCAGTAACGGGCGGGAGGGTGACACCGGGGAGCTGTTTTTT. This rearrangement joins TRBV5-1 to TRBJ2-2; 9 nucleotides agree with TRBD2. The CDR3 is made up of 15 amino acids. V lost 8 bases, J lost 3 bases, and 8 bases stayed unmatched. The germline V gene has CDR1 SGHRS and CDR2 YFSETQ.

This clone was detected only a few times. The chain couples TRBV6-5 to TRBJ2-7, with D possibly TRBD2 on 6 matching bases. Germline V gene data show CDR1 as MNHEY and CDR2 as SVGAGI. The V end lost 6 bases, the J end lost 9 bases, and 24 bases lay between the germline ends. The CDR3 covers 15 residues. The CDR3 DNA follows: TGTGCCAGCAGCCCCAGTTACGGGGGTATTACTATGCAGTACTTC. Translating it yields CASSPSYGGITMQYF.

The gene calls are TRBV28 and TRBJ1-1; D call uncertain. The germline V and J ends were trimmed by 2 bases and 8 bases, with 9 bases remaining between them. Germline V gene lookup returns CDR1 MDHEN and CDR2 SYDVKM. The CDR3 is 12 residues long. DNA of the CDR3: TGTGCCAGCAGTTTAAGCGGGCCCGAAGCTTTCTTT. Translated: CASSLSGPEAFF.

The chain is built from TRBV2 and TRBJ2-1; D is unresolved. The CDR3 is 19 amino acids. CDR1 is SNHLY and CDR2 is FYNNEI in the germline V gene. V shed 0 bases and J shed 2 bases, with 20 bases lying between them. The CDR3 bases are TGTGCCAGCAGTGAAGCGCGGAGATACTTAATCCGGGCCTACAATGAGCAGTTCTTC. This encodes CASSEARRYLIRAYNEQFF. The full variable domain, its missing parts supplied by reference TRBV2 and TRBJ2-1, is EPEVTQTPSHQVTQMGQEVILRCVPISNHLYFYWYRQILGQKVEFLVSFYNNEISEKSEIFDDQFSVERPDGSNFTLKIRSTKLEDSAMYFCASSEARRYLIRAYNEQFFGPGTRLTVL.

The chain couples TRBV5-1 to TRBJ2-1, with D possibly being TRBD2 (5 bases). This CDR3 is 13 amino acids long. Germline assignment: CDR1 SGHRS and CDR2 YFSETQ. V lost 4 bases and J lost 0, with 5 bases in between. The CDR3 DNA follows: TGCGCCAGCAGCCGGGACTCCTACAATGAGCAGTTCTTC. Its protein is CASSRDSYNEQFF.

V usage is TRBV11-2 and J usage is TRBJ2-1, with D tentatively TRBD1 (6 bases). CDR3 length: 15 amino acids. Germline values: CDR1 SGHAT, CDR2 FQNNGV. Trimming cost V 1 base and J 5 bases, with 12 bases left between them. The CDR3 reads CASSLVQGRHNEQFF. In DNA form, the CDR3 reads TGTGCCAGCAGCTTAGTACAGGGAAGGCACAATGAGCAGTTCTTC.

This chain connects TRBV9 to TRBJ1-2, with D unresolved. The CDR3 is 11 amino acids. Deletions cut 4 bases from V and 7 bases from J, with 8 bases between. The germline CDR1 and CDR2 sequences are SGDLS and YYNGEE. The chain's CDR3 is CASSSWAGYTF. CDR3 in DNA: TGTGCCAGCAGCTCGTGGGCTGGCTACACCTTC.

The chain has TRBV15 and TRBJ2-6; D uncertain. Per the germline V gene, CDR1 is LNHNV and CDR2 is YYDKDF (reference sequence). This CDR3 is built from 14 residues. V lost 7 bases to trimming and J lost 3 bases, with 10 bases between them. The CDR3 protein is CATTFPSGANVLTF. CDR3 in DNA: TGTGCCACCACATTTCCCAGTGGGGCCAACGTCCTGACTTTC.

This clone was seen a single time. The J gene is TRBJ2-7, the V gene TRBV28; D is unclear. CDR3 length equals 12 residues. Trimming stripped 3 bases from V and 3 bases from J, with 6 bases between. CDR1 MDHEN and CDR2 SYDVKM come from the germline V gene. As DNA, the CDR3 is TGTGCCAGCAGTTTGGGCGACTACGAGCAGTACTTC. It is translated as CASSLGDYEQYF.

This chain connects TRBV19 to TRBJ2-5; 7 bases align to TRBD1. CDR1 is LNHDA, CDR2 SQIVND, per germline (reference sequence). The trim removed 5 bases at V and 1 base at J, leaving 4 bases unmatched. CDR3 length: 14 residues. In DNA form, the CDR3 reads TGTGCCAGTAGTCCGGACAGGCCCCAAGAGACCCAGTACTTC. This gives the protein CASSPDRPQETQYF.

J is TRBJ1-1 and V is TRBV29-1, with TRBD1 matching 8 bases. Germline V lookup: CDR1 SQVTM, CDR2 ANQGSEA. The CDR3 is 18 residues long. V gave up 7 bases and J gave up 0 bases; unmatched junction bases: 19. This chain's CDR3 is CSAIGGGQGGKMNTEAFF. As DNA, the CDR3 is TGCAGCGCCATAGGGGGTGGACAGGGAGGGAAAATGAACACTGAAGCTTTCTTT.